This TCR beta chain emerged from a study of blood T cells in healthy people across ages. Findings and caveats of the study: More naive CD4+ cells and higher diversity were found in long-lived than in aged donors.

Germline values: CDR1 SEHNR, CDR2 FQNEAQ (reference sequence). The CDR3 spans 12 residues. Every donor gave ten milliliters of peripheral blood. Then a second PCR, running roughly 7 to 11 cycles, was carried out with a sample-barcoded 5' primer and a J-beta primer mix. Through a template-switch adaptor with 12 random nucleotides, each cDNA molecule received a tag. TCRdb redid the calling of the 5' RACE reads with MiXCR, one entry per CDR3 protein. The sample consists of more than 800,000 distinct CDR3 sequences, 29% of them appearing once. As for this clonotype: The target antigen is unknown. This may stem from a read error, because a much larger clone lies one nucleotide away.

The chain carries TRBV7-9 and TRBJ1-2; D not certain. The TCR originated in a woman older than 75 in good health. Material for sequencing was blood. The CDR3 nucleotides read TGTGCCAGCAGCTTAGTGAGCTATGGCTGCACCTTC. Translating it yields CASSLVSYGCTF.